Listed here are 19 T cell receptor beta chains from one sample, sequenced in a study of CD8+CD57+ T cells in acquired aplastic anemia. Genomic DNA templated the TCR beta VDJ and CDR3 profiling. TCRdb fed the reads into MiXCR, producing one record per CDR3 protein. The sample contains approximately 300,000 distinct CDR3 sequences, approximately 57% of which appear only once. Patients who underwent sequencing had shown CD8+CD57+ cell expansion by flow cytometry. The sample consisted of sorted CD4+, CD8+, or CD8+CD57+ T cells (not recorded which) from PBMCs. The receptor source for this set is a human donor with aplastic anemia.

The chain links TRBV7-3 to TRBJ2-5; 14 bases map to TRBD2. Trimming at V came to 4 bases and at J to 5 bases, leaving 6 bases not matched to a gene. This CDR3 has 16 amino acids. The germline gives CDR1 SGHTA, CDR2 FQGTGA. The CDR3 nucleotides are TGTGCCAGCAGCTCCGGACTAGCGGGGGGCTCGGAGACCCAGTACTTC. Translating it yields CASSSGLAGGSETQYF. Drawing the rest from reference TRBV7-3 and TRBJ2-5, the complete variable domain is GAGVSQTPSNKVTEKGKYVELRCDPISGHTALYWYRQSLGQGPEFLIYFQGTGAADDSGLPNDRFFAVRPEGSVSTLKIQRTERGDSAVYLCASSSGLAGGSETQYFGPGTRLLVL.

As for this clonotype: This is likely a read error, given that the CDR3 carries no conserved phenylalanine or tryptophan at its end. The DNA is left out, because the CDR3 cannot be placed on it with certainty; the CDR3 is given as TCRdb lists it. The CDR3 loop reads CASRCTLT. The chain links TRBV7-3 to TRBJ2-5. The CDR3 spans 8 residues, counting both ends. In germline, CDR1 is SGHTA, CDR2 FQGTGA.

This clonotype was recorded at least ten times. The J gene is TRBJ1-2, the V gene TRBV12-3 or TRBV12-4; no reliable D call. Trimming shortened V by 3 bases and J by 3 bases, and 5 bases separated the two germline ends. This CDR3 spans 12 amino acids. CDR3 bases: TGTGCCAGCAGTTTGTTCCACTATGGCTACACCTTC. Encoded protein: CASSLFHYGYTF.

The J gene is TRBJ2-7, the V gene TRBV5-1; D might be TRBD1 (6 bases). This CDR3 is built from 16 residues. Germline values: CDR1 SGHRS, CDR2 YFSETQ. V gave up 0 bases and J gave up 4 bases, with 17 bases separating them. CDR3 loop: CASSLGSAGAVYEQYF. For the CDR3, the DNA is TGCGCCAGCAGCTTGGGCTCGGCAGGGGCTGTGTACGAGCAGTACTTC. Full variable domain (rest looked up from reference TRBV5-1 and TRBJ2-7): KAGVTQTPRYLIKTRGQQVTLSCSPISGHRSVSWYQQTPGQGLQFLFEYFSETQRNKGNFPGRFSGRQFSNSRSEMNVSTLELGDSALYLCASSLGSAGAVYEQYFGPGTRLTVT.

The sample holds a few counts of this clonotype. V is TRBV9 and J is TRBJ1-1; D remains unclear. There are 13 residues in the CDR3. Trimming took off 0 bases at V and 3 bases at J, with 6 bases between the two ends. Per the germline V gene, CDR1 is SGDLS and CDR2 is YYNGEE. The CDR3: CASSVDGHTEAFF. The CDR3 bases are TGTGCCAGCAGCGTAGATGGGCACACTGAAGCTTTCTTT. Full variable domain (missing parts from reference TRBV9 and TRBJ1-1): DSGVTQTPKHLITATGQRVTLRCSPRSGDLSVYWYQQSLDQGLQFLIQYYNGEERAKGNILERFSAQQFPDLHSELNLSSLELGDSALYFCASSVDGHTEAFFGQGTRLTVV.

This clonotype was detected only a few times. This chain connects TRBV7-9 to TRBJ2-7, with 10 bases that match TRBD2. CDR1 and CDR2 from the germline V gene are SEHNR and FQNEAQ (reference sequence). The CDR3 consists of 15 residues. V lost 2 bases to trimming and J lost 4 bases; unmatched junction nucleotides: 5. CDR3 protein: CASSLNLAGVYEQYF. CDR3 DNA: TGTGCCAGCAGCTTAAACCTAGCGGGGGTATACGAGCAGTACTTC.

The CDR3 nucleotides read TGCGCCAGCAGCGATGGGGGCAACTCCTACGAGCAGTACTTC. Protein product: CASSDGGNSYEQYF. The chain employs TRBV5-1 and TRBJ2-7; D is perhaps TRBD1 (6 bases). Germline V gene sequence: CDR1 SGHRS, CDR2 YFSETQ. The CDR3 runs 14 residues. V was cut by 4 bases and J by 0 bases, with 11 bases left in between. Drawing the rest from reference TRBV5-1 and TRBJ2-7, the complete variable domain is KAGVTQTPRYLIKTRGQQVTLSCSPISGHRSVSWYQQTPGQGLQFLFEYFSETQRNKGNFPGRFSGRQFSNSRSEMNVSTLELGDSALYLCASSDGGNSYEQYFGPGTRLTVT.

This clonotype was picked up many times. CDR3 in amino acids: CASTPTSGIIYEQYF. The CDR3 DNA is TGTGCCAGTACTCCGACTAGCGGGATAATCTACGAGCAGTACTTC. The chain is built from TRBV19 and TRBJ2-7; the match to TRBD2 covers 11 bases. The germline V gene has CDR1 LNHDA and CDR2 SQIVND (reference sequence). The CDR3 consists of 15 residues. Germline trimming cut 7 bases from V and 3 bases from J; bases unmatched to any gene: 8.

This clonotype was picked up many times. This chain links TRBV3-1 with TRBJ2-1, with TRBD1 matching over 7 bases. V was pared by 4 bases and J by 8 bases, with 5 bases of the junction left unmatched. The CDR3 is 13 amino acids. The germline gives CDR1 LGHDT, CDR2 YNNKEL (reference sequence). CDR3 bases: TGTGCCAGCAGCCGACAGGGCGGCTATGAGCAGTTCTTC. This translates into CASSRQGGYEQFF.

Ten or more counts support this clonotype. The J gene is TRBJ2-1, the V gene TRBV12-3 or TRBV12-4, with TRBD2 identical over 13 bases. This CDR3 has 15 residues. Trimming removed 6 bases from V and 9 bases from J; junction bases left unmatched: 8. In DNA, the CDR3 is TGTGCCAGCAGGGCCGGGACTAGCGGGGTGGGTGAGCAGTTCTTC. As protein: CASRAGTSGVGEQFF.

The chain uses TRBV29-1 and TRBJ2-3, with D perhaps given as TRBD1 or TRBD2 (6 bases each). Trimming left V 7 bases short and J 0 bases short, with 11 bases between. Germline V gene sequence: CDR1 SQVTM, CDR2 ANQGSEA. The CDR3 consists of 13 residues. Here the CDR3 reads CSGGATSTDTQYF. Here the CDR3 DNA reads TGCAGCGGGGGGGCTACTAGCACAGATACGCAGTATTTT.

This clonotype was observed a few times. The chain's CDR3 is CSARRTRGSYEQYF. In DNA form, the CDR3 reads TGCAGTGCTAGAAGGACTAGGGGTTCCTACGAGCAGTACTTC. The rearrangement uses TRBV20-1 and TRBJ2-7; 7 positions agree with TRBD2. In germline, CDR1 is DFQATT, CDR2 SNEGSKA (reference sequence). The CDR3 consists of 14 residues. The junction had 5 bases not matched to a gene; V was cut back by 2 bases and J by 1 base.

J is TRBJ1-4 and V is TRBV14; unclear D gene. Per germline, CDR1 SGHDN and CDR2 FVKESK. The CDR3 covers 14 residues. Trimming shortened V by 5 bases and J by 0 bases, and 7 bases separated the two germline ends. The CDR3: CASSGEATNEKLFF. In DNA, the CDR3 is TGTGCCAGCAGCGGTGAAGCAACTAATGAAAAACTGTTTTTT.

The rearrangement uses TRBV15 and TRBJ2-2; TRBD1 matches at 8 bases. Germline V gene data show CDR1 as LNHNV and CDR2 as YYDKDF (reference sequence). The CDR3 spans 15 residues. J lost 7 bases, V lost 0 bases, and 4 bases had no gene match. The CDR3 loop reads CATSRDQTGVGELFF. The CDR3 nucleotides read TGTGCCACCAGCAGAGACCAGACAGGGGTCGGGGAGCTGTTTTTT.

The rearrangement uses TRBV7-9 and TRBJ1-4; 8 nucleotides agree with TRBD1. The CDR3 length is 13 residues. Trimming at V came to 5 bases and at J to 8 bases, leaving 4 bases not matched to a gene. Germline V CDR1 and CDR2: SEHNR, FQNEAQ (reference sequence). The CDR3 DNA reads TGTGCCAGCAGCCGACAGGGGTACGAAAAACTGTTTTTT. This codes for CASSRQGYEKLFF. The variable domain in full, with the rest retrieved from reference TRBV7-9 and TRBJ1-4, is DTGVSQNPRHKITKRGQNVTFRCDPISEHNRLYWYRQTLGQGPEFLTYFQNEAQLEKSRLLSDRFSAERPKGSFSTLEIQRTEQGDSAMYLCASSRQGYEKLFFGSGTQLSVL.

The gene calls are TRBV9 and TRBJ1-1; 9 bases line up with TRBD1. The CDR3 has 13 amino acids. Germline CDR1 and CDR2: SGDLS and YYNGEE. The V gene end was trimmed by 3 bases and the J gene end by 11 bases; junction bases not matched to a gene: 8. Here the CDR3 reads CASSGTGTGSAFF. DNA of the CDR3: TGTGCCAGCAGCGGTACCGGGACAGGGTCGGCTTTCTTT.

This clonotype came up many times. The rearrangement uses TRBV6-4 and TRBJ2-1; D unresolved. This CDR3 spans 11 amino acids. V was trimmed by 8 bases and J by 7 bases, leaving 9 bases between them. Germline CDR1 and CDR2: MRHNA and SNTAGT. The CDR3 reads CASGPLNEQFF. CDR3 coding DNA: TGTGCCAGCGGGCCGCTGAATGAGCAGTTCTTC.

The CDR3 reads CSASTGGSWDTQYF. CDR3 nucleotide sequence: TGCAGTGCTAGTACGGGAGGCTCGTGGGATACGCAGTATTTT. The chain has TRBV20-1 and TRBJ2-3; 7 nucleotides agree with TRBD2. V lost 3 bases to trimming and J lost 6 bases; unmatched junction nucleotides: 9. The CDR3 sequence is 14 residues long. The germline V gene encodes CDR1 DFQATT and CDR2 SNEGSKA (reference sequence).

On this clonotype itself: An end of the junction differs from the germline gene, which may be a read error. The chain has TRBV20-1 and TRBJ2-2; TRBD2 aligns across 7 bases. Germline V lookup: CDR1 DFQATT, CDR2 SNEGSKA (reference sequence). The CDR3 totals 15 residues. CDR3 in amino acids: CSARRGGPNTGELSF. The CDR3, as DNA: TGCAGTGCTAGGCGCGGGGGTCCGAACACCGGGGAGCTGTCTTTT.